Below are 15 T cell receptor beta chains sequenced from a single sample in a study of cytomegalovirus exposure and HLA in healthy donors. The PCR was carried out with 60 Vbeta primers and 13 Jbeta primers. Clones were sequenced by immunoSEQ multiplex PCR, and TCRdb holds only the in-frame ones, with some missing. The profile shows about 200,000 clones, around 79% of them singletons. What was sequenced was PBMCs. Receptors originate from a girl aged 2 to 10 in good health and CMV-seronegative.

The rearrangement uses TRBV11-1 and TRBJ2-6; D is ambiguous. The V end was cut by 2 bases, the J end by 0 bases, with 2 bases between. The length of the CDR3 is 14 residues. Germline CDR1 reads SGHAT; CDR2 reads FQDESV (reference sequence). For the CDR3, the DNA is TGTGCCAGCAGCTTATACTCTGGGGCCAACGTCCTGACTTTC. Its translation is CASSLYSGANVLTF. The full variable domain, its missing parts supplied by reference TRBV11-1 and TRBJ2-6, is EAEVAQSPRYKITEKSQAVAFWCDPISGHATLYWYRQILGQGPELLVQFQDESVVDDSQLPKDRFSAERLKGVDSTLKIQPAELGDSAMYLCASSLYSGANVLTFGAGSRLTVL.

The V call is TRBV5-8, the J call TRBJ1-5; D not certain. This CDR3 contains 13 residues. Trimming took 7 bases from V and 0 from J, leaving 8 bases between them. Germline CDR1 reads SGHTS; CDR2 reads YDEGEE. Here the CDR3 reads CASVGYSNQPQHF. In nucleotides, the CDR3 is TGTGCCAGCGTCGGGTATAGCAATCAGCCCCAGCATTTT.

The gene calls are TRBV7-9 and TRBJ1-1; D unresolved. V lost 5 bases to trimming and J lost 1 base, with 11 bases between them. Germline lookup yields CDR1 SEHNR and CDR2 FQNEAQ (reference sequence). This CDR3 is built from 14 residues. CDR3 in amino acids: CASSTSGRNTEAFF. The CDR3 region has the DNA TGTGCCAGCAGCACCAGTGGGAGGAACACTGAAGCTTTCTTT.

The chain couples TRBV9 to TRBJ2-7; 7 nucleotides match TRBD1. This CDR3 contains 14 residues. Germline CDR1 reads SGDLS; CDR2 reads YYNGEE. Unmatched junction bases numbered 8, after V lost 4 bases and J lost 4 bases. CDR3 sequence: CASSPGAGGYEQYF. CDR3 DNA sequence: TGTGCCAGCAGCCCCGGGGCAGGGGGTTACGAGCAGTACTTC.

The J gene is TRBJ2-7, the V gene TRBV25-1; D perhaps matches TRBD1 (5 bases). The CDR3 is made up of 16 amino acids. V lost 3 bases, J lost 0 bases, and 15 bases lay in between. Germline V gene data show CDR1 as MGHDK and CDR2 as SYGVNS. The CDR3, as DNA: TGTGCCAGCAGTGACCGATCTGGGGCGATCTCCTACGAGCAGTACTTC. Its protein is CASSDRSGAISYEQYF.

This rearrangement joins TRBV6-6 to TRBJ1-6; D possibly corresponds to TRBD1 (6 bases). The CDR3 runs 13 residues. Germline V gene lookup returns CDR1 MNHNY and CDR2 SVGAGI (reference sequence). Trimming left V 5 bases short and J 8 bases short, with 10 bases between. CDR3 bases: TGTGCCAGCAGTAAGCCAGGGGATTCACCCCTCCACTTT. Its protein is CASSKPGDSPLHF.

Of note for this clone: One end of the junction fails to match germline, which may point to a read error. The chain uses TRBV7-9 and TRBJ2-3, with D possibly being TRBD1 (6 bases). Germline V gene lookup returns CDR1 SEHNR and CDR2 FQNEAQ (reference sequence). The CDR3 loop spans 15 amino acids. In DNA form, the CDR3 reads TGTTCCAGCAGCTTTCTCCAGGGGAGCACAGATACGCAGTATTTT. Translated: CSSSFLQGSTDTQYF. Looking up the rest from reference TRBV7-9 and TRBJ2-3 gives the full variable domain: DTGVSQNPRHKITKRGQNVTFRCDPISEHNRLYWYRQTLGQGPEFLTYFQNEAQLEKSRLLSDRFSAERPKGSFSTLEIQRTEQGDSAMYLCSSSFLQGSTDTQYFGPGTRLTVL.

The chain employs TRBV2 and TRBJ1-3, with D unresolved. The CDR3 has 11 residues. From germline, CDR1 is SNHLY and CDR2 FYNNEI. The V end lost 10 bases, the J end lost 3 bases, and 7 bases lay between the germline ends. The CDR3 here is CAISFGNTIYF. DNA of the CDR3: TGTGCCATCTCCTTTGGAAACACCATATATTTT.

The genes are TRBV4-1 and TRBJ1-6; 10 nucleotides align to TRBD1. Germline assignment: CDR1 MGHRA and CDR2 YSYEKL. The J segment lost 7 bases and the V segment lost 4 bases, leaving 19 bases of the junction unmatched. The CDR3 covers 20 residues. CDR3 in amino acids: CASSPYWGTGESWYNSPLHF. CDR3 DNA: TGCGCCAGCAGCCCGTACTGGGGGACAGGGGAATCCTGGTACAATTCACCCCTCCACTTT.

A remark on this clone: One junction end disagrees with the germline gene, perhaps due to a read error. The rearrangement links TRBV7-9 to TRBJ2-7; a possible D gene is TRBD1 (6 bases). CDR1 is SEHNR, CDR2 FQNEAQ, per germline (reference sequence). CDR3 length: 13 amino acids. The CDR3 DNA is TGTTCCAGCAGCTTAGCTCGGGGACAAGAGCAGTACTTC. It codes for CSSSLARGQEQYF.

The rearrangement uses TRBV15 and TRBJ2-3; 7 bases match TRBD2. The CDR3 consists of 14 residues. Per the germline V gene, CDR1 is LNHNV and CDR2 is YYDKDF (reference sequence). V lost 6 bases and J lost 4; bases outside the gene matches: 7. CDR3 nucleotide sequence: TGTGCCACCAGTGGGCTAGCGGCGTCAGATACGCAGTATTTT. Its protein is CATSGLAASDTQYF.

The gene calls are TRBV9 and TRBJ1-5; no definite D call. Trimming left V 0 bases short and J 0 bases short, with 4 bases between. Germline V gene sequence: CDR1 SGDLS, CDR2 YYNGEE. This CDR3 spans 14 amino acids. As DNA, the CDR3 is TGTGCCAGCAGCGTAGACGGTAGCAATCAGCCCCAGCATTTT. Translated, it gives CASSVDGSNQPQHF.

J is TRBJ2-7 and V is TRBV9; D may be TRBD2 (5 bases). The germline CDR1 and CDR2 sequences are SGDLS and YYNGEE. The CDR3 consists of 13 residues. V was clipped by 0 bases and J by 3 bases, with 7 bases between them. CDR3 amino acids: CASSVDGGYEQYF. CDR3 in DNA: TGTGCCAGCAGCGTAGACGGAGGCTACGAGCAGTACTTC.

The chain links TRBV6-1 to TRBJ1-1, with unresolved D. This CDR3 is 12 amino acids long. Germline lookup yields CDR1 MNHNS and CDR2 SASEGT. V was trimmed by 6 bases and J by 8 bases, leaving 13 bases between them. The CDR3 DNA follows: TGTGCCAGCAGCCAGATAACAGCCGAAGCTTTCTTT. Protein product: CASSQITAEAFF.

The J gene is TRBJ1-5, the V gene TRBV19; possible D gene TRBD1, 6 bases. Trimming removed 3 bases at V and 2 bases at J, with 11 bases between. This CDR3 region has 15 residues. CDR1 is LNHDA and CDR2 is SQIVND in the germline V gene (reference sequence). For the CDR3, the DNA is TGTGCCAGTAGTATGGCGAGACAGGGCAATCAGCCCCAGCATTTT. Encoded protein: CASSMARQGNQPQHF.